This T cell receptor beta chain was profiled in a study of T-cell reconstitution after alpha-beta-depleted transplantation in children. Unique molecular identifiers tagged the TCRbeta library. TCRdb re-analysed the PCR reads in MiXCR, keeping a single row per CDR3 protein. Among around 340,000 distinct CDR3 sequences listed, less than 15% were seen once. Germline trimming cut 4 bases from V and 4 bases from J; bases unmatched to any gene: 7. The CDR3 contains 14 residues. The germline V gene encodes CDR1 SGDLS and CDR2 YYNGEE. The sample was PBMCs, taken from the stem cell graft. The gene calls are TRBV9 and TRBJ2-7, with 8 bases fitting TRBD1. This clonotype originated in a human donor who donated a stem cell graft to a child with Fanconi anemia. CDR3 amino acids: CASSPKTGEYEQYF. CDR3 coding DNA: TGTGCCAGCAGCCCCAAGACAGGGGAGTACGAGCAGTACTTC.